These 14 T cell receptor beta chains were sequenced from one sample in a study of T cells in Graves' hyperthyroidism and ophthalmopathy (dated by TCRdb to between 2018 and 2020). The library was obtained by multiplex PCR. TCRdb shows the sequencer as Illumina HiSeq 2000. TCR beta CDR3 regions were amplified from RNA transcripts. A first-round RT-PCR of the TCR CDR3 used the HTBI primer set with the Qiagen OneStep RT-PCR kit. TCRdb trimmed the raw reads at Q25, called clones with MiXCR and kept productive beta chains. Rows matching on CDR3 protein sequence are summarized as one entry with the most common DNA and genes. Recorded for this sample are roughly 550,000 distinct CDR3 sequences; 15% to 20% of them occurred a single time. The ten largest make up around 32% of the sample. Material for sequencing was blood. These receptors all stem from a woman aged 25 to 39 with Graves' ophthalmopathy.

This clonotype has only a few counts. V is TRBV19 and J is TRBJ1-2; no reliable D call. V was cut by 8 bases and J by 2 bases, with 6 bases left in between. The germline CDR1 and CDR2 sequences are LNHDA and SQIVND (reference sequence). The CDR3 has 11 residues. DNA for the CDR3: TGTGCCAGTGAGAGAAACTATGGCTACACCTTC. This translates into CASERNYGYTF.

As concerns this clonotype: One junction end disagrees with the germline gene, perhaps due to a read error. The chain employs TRBV12-3 or TRBV12-4 and TRBJ2-1, with a possible D match to TRBD2 (6 bases). CDR3 length equals 11 residues. The DNA for the CDR3 is TGTGCCAGCAGTTTGGGAGGCAGCCAGGTCTTC. This translates into CASSLGGSQVF.

In its sample, this clonotype was seen many times. The chain has TRBV11-2 and TRBJ2-1; D unclear. The CDR3 has 13 residues. The germline V gene has CDR1 SGHAT and CDR2 FQNNGV. With 2 bases removed from V and 8 bases from J, the gap between germline ends came to 10 bases. The CDR3 sequence: CASSLQVMDEQFF. The CDR3 DNA is TGTGCCAGCAGCTTACAGGTGATGGATGAGCAGTTCTTC.

This clonotype came up many times. This chain joins TRBV28 and TRBJ1-2; TRBD1 is a possible D gene (5 bases). The germline CDR1 and CDR2 sequences are MDHEN and SYDVKM. This CDR3 is 14 amino acids long. Trimming took off 2 bases at V and 4 bases at J, with 11 bases between the two ends. The CDR3 coding sequence is TGTGCCAGCAGTTTAGGGGCCGGACTCTATGGCTACACCTTC. Translating gives CASSLGAGLYGYTF.

This clonotype was counted ten times or more. V is TRBV28 and J is TRBJ2-7; the D call may be TRBD1 or TRBD2 (5 bases each). Trimming removed 3 bases from V and 5 bases from J, with 20 bases in between. The CDR3 length is 16 residues. The V gene's germline CDR1 is MDHEN and CDR2 SYDVKM. The CDR3, as DNA: TGTGCCAGCAGTTTCTTCCGGGACGCATACAAGAACGAGCAGTACTTC. Encoded protein: CASSFFRDAYKNEQYF.

This chain links TRBV24-1 with TRBJ1-5; D is uncertain. CDR3 length equals 13 residues. Germline V gene sequence: CDR1 KGHDR, CDR2 SFDVKD. The V and J ends lost 5 bases and 6 bases respectively, with 10 bases between them. CDR3 DNA: TGTGCCACCAGTGGACAATCTCGTCAGCCCCAGCATTTT. It yields the protein CATSGQSRQPQHF.

This clonotype was detected a few times. The gene calls are TRBV20-1 and TRBJ1-2; D uncertain. Germline loops: CDR1 DFQATT, CDR2 SNEGSKA (reference sequence). V lost 0 bases and J 5 bases, leaving 16 bases between the germline ends. This CDR3 contains 15 residues. CDR3 sequence (DNA): TGCAGTGCTAGAGATCGTGGAGGGCAGAGGTATGGCTACACCTTC. Protein sequence: CSARDRGGQRYGYTF.

This clonotype was detected ten times or more. The rearrangement joins TRBV20-1 to TRBJ2-2; TRBD2 agrees at 8 bases. J gave up 4 bases and V 0 bases, and 13 bases lay outside the gene matches. The germline V gene encodes CDR1 DFQATT and CDR2 SNEGSKA (reference sequence). The CDR3 consists of 18 residues. CDR3 in amino acids: CSARDRVSGTAVTGELFF. CDR3 bases: TGCAGTGCTAGAGATCGGGTTAGCGGGACGGCGGTCACCGGGGAGCTGTTTTTT.

On this clonotype: At one end, the junction sequence differs from germline, possibly due to a read error. The genes are TRBV19 and TRBJ2-7; 8 bases align to TRBD2. CDR3 length: 14 amino acids. Germline lookup yields CDR1 LNHDA and CDR2 SQIVND (reference sequence). For the CDR3, the DNA is TGTGCCAGTAGTATAGTAGCGGGAAACTACGAGCAGCACTTC. This codes for CASSIVAGNYEQHF.

This clonotype was counted a few times. J is TRBJ2-1 and V is TRBV24-1, with 15 nucleotides matching TRBD2. Germline CDR1 and CDR2: KGHDR and SFDVKD. V gave up 3 bases and J gave up 6 bases; unmatched junction bases: 8. The CDR3 is made up of 18 amino acids. CDR3 nucleotides: TGTGCCACCAGTGATGCGGGACTAGCGGGAGGATATGGCAATGAGCAGTTCTTC. This sequence encodes CATSDAGLAGGYGNEQFF.

This rearrangement joins TRBV4-2 to TRBJ2-1; 8 bases line up with TRBD1. CDR1 and CDR2 from the germline V gene are LGHNA and YNFKEQ. The J segment lost 10 bases and the V segment lost 0 bases, leaving 11 bases of the junction unmatched. CDR3 length: 16 amino acids. CDR3 in amino acids: CASSQEGQDRVSEQFF. Written as DNA, the CDR3 is TGTGCCAGCAGCCAAGAGGGTCAGGACAGGGTCTCCGAGCAGTTCTTC.

The chain joins TRBV9 to TRBJ2-5; 11 nucleotides align to TRBD2. The trim removed 2 bases at V and 5 bases at J, leaving 5 bases unmatched. The CDR3 is 15 amino acids. The germline gives CDR1 SGDLS, CDR2 YYNGEE. The CDR3 reads CASSVSGRALETQYF. DNA for the CDR3: TGTGCCAGCAGCGTTAGCGGGAGGGCCCTGGAGACCCAGTACTTC.

The chain recombines TRBV7-9 with TRBJ2-5; D perhaps matches TRBD1 (5 bases). Deletions cut 2 bases from V and 2 bases from J, with 9 bases between. The CDR3 is 14 residues long. CDR1 and CDR2 (germline): SEHNR, FQNEAQ (reference sequence). The CDR3 coding sequence is TGTGCCAGCAGCTTATTAGGGGTACAAGAGACCCAGTACTTC. Protein sequence: CASSLLGVQETQYF.

This clonotype was seen a few times. The chain recombines TRBV19 with TRBJ1-5, with 7 bases lining up with TRBD1. The CDR3 extends over 15 amino acids. After removal of 7 bases from V and 1 base from J, the junction contained 7 bases not matched to a gene. Germline V CDR1 and CDR2: LNHDA, SQIVND (reference sequence). In nucleotides, the CDR3 is TGTGCCAGTAAGGAACAGGGGCTAAGCAATCAGCCCCAGCATTTT. Amino acids: CASKEQGLSNQPQHF.